This is a list of T cell receptor beta chains from one sample in a study of blood T cell repertoires in COVID-19. Only in-frame clones appear in the TCRdb table, and some are missing; sequencing was by immunoSEQ multiplex PCR. The sample records some 300,000 clones, nearly 90% being singletons. The sequenced material came from peripheral blood. The source is a woman between 35 and 50 years old with COVID-19, enrolled during active disease. Each CDR3 is given with its conserved first and last residue. Fields, in order: clone size, V gene, J gene, D gene, CDR3 protein, CDR3 DNA. A D gene is named only where the DNA matches it firmly. The size of a clone is reported for some rows only, either as once, few or many, or as a class for expanded clones.

abundance: once; v_gene: TRBV6-2/TRBV6-3; j_gene: TRBJ1-5; d_gene: TRBD1; CDR3aa: CASSYPGTGHDRPQHF; CDR3nt: TGTGCCAGCAGTTACCCGGGGACAGGGCACGATCGGCCCCAGCATTTT
abundance: -; v_gene: TRBV5-1; j_gene: TRBJ1-1; d_gene: TRBD1; CDR3aa: CASSILPQGSTEAFF; CDR3nt: TGCGCCAGCAGCATCCTCCCACAGGGGTCCACTGAAGCTTTCTTT
abundance: few; v_gene: TRBV30; j_gene: TRBJ1-5; d_gene: -; CDR3aa: CAWSLGLTNSNQPQHF; CDR3nt: TGTGCCTGGAGTTTAGGGCTGACTAATAGCAATCAGCCCCAGCATTTT
abundance: -; v_gene: TRBV5-1; j_gene: TRBJ1-6; d_gene: -; CDR3aa: CASSLRGSNSPLHF; CDR3nt: TGCGCCAGCAGCTTGAGAGGGAGTAATTCACCCCTCCACTTT
abundance: -; v_gene: TRBV5-1; j_gene: TRBJ2-3; d_gene: -; CDR3aa: CASSPGGFSTDTQYF; CDR3nt: TGCGCCAGCAGCCCCGGTGGTTTCAGCACAGATACGCAGTATTTT
abundance: -; v_gene: TRBV4-3; j_gene: TRBJ2-1; d_gene: TRBD1; CDR3aa: CASSQDGTGTGYSNEQFF; CDR3nt: TGCGCCAGCAGCCAAGACGGAACCGGGACAGGGTATAGCAATGAGCAGTTCTTC
abundance: -; v_gene: TRBV7-2; j_gene: TRBJ2-7; d_gene: TRBD2; CDR3aa: CASSLTSGYEQYF; CDR3nt: TGTGCCAGCAGCTTAACTAGCGGCTACGAGCAGTACTTC
abundance: -; v_gene: TRBV11-3; j_gene: TRBJ1-1; d_gene: -; CDR3aa: CASSPEPGTEAFF; CDR3nt: TGTGCCAGCAGCCCTGAGCCGGGAACTGAAGCTTTCTTT
abundance: -; v_gene: TRBV6-5; j_gene: TRBJ2-1; d_gene: -; CDR3aa: CASSFRTVSYNEQFF; CDR3nt: TGTGCCAGCAGTTTCCGGACAGTCTCCTACAATGAGCAGTTCTTC
abundance: -; v_gene: TRBV28; j_gene: TRBJ1-1; d_gene: TRBD1; CDR3aa: CASSLRQGRARREAFF; CDR3nt: TGTGCCAGCAGTTTGAGACAGGGCCGCGCTAGGAGAGAAGCTTTCTTT
abundance: -; v_gene: TRBV19; j_gene: TRBJ1-1; d_gene: TRBD1; CDR3aa: CASRKITGGSTEAFF; CDR3nt: TGTGCCAGTAGAAAAATAACAGGGGGGAGCACTGAAGCTTTCTTT
abundance: -; v_gene: TRBV3-1/TRBV3-2; j_gene: TRBJ2-5; d_gene: -; CDR3aa: CASSQDREETQYF; CDR3nt: TGTGCCAGCAGCCAAGACAGGGAAGAGACCCAGTACTTC
abundance: -; v_gene: TRBV3-1/TRBV3-2; j_gene: TRBJ1-1; d_gene: -; CDR3aa: CASSPLRGSTEAFF; CDR3nt: TGTGCCAGCAGCCCACTCAGGGGAAGTACTGAAGCTTTCTTT
abundance: -; v_gene: TRBV9; j_gene: TRBJ2-1; d_gene: -; CDR3aa: CASSALLSRNEQFF; CDR3nt: TGTGCCAGCAGCGCCCTACTATCCCGGAATGAGCAGTTCTTC
abundance: few; v_gene: TRBV19; j_gene: TRBJ1-5; d_gene: TRBD1; CDR3aa: CASSIWTGTSNQPQHF; CDR3nt: TGTGCCAGTAGTATTTGGACAGGGACTAGCAATCAGCCCCAGCATTTT
abundance: -; v_gene: TRBV7-8; j_gene: TRBJ2-7; d_gene: TRBD1; CDR3aa: CASSKAVGTAGYEQYF; CDR3nt: TGTGCCAGCAGCAAAGCAGTCGGGACAGCCGGGTACGAGCAGTACTTC
abundance: -; v_gene: TRBV12-5; j_gene: TRBJ2-1; d_gene: TRBD1; CDR3aa: CASAPRGSAHNEQFF; CDR3nt: TGTGCTAGTGCCCCCAGGGGGTCCGCCCACAATGAGCAGTTCTTC
abundance: -; v_gene: TRBV4-2; j_gene: TRBJ2-3; d_gene: TRBD2; CDR3aa: CASSQVGLAGGPNTDTQYF; CDR3nt: TGTGCCAGCAGCCAAGTTGGACTAGCGGGGGGGCCCAACACAGATACGCAGTATTTT
abundance: -; v_gene: TRBV2; j_gene: TRBJ1-5; d_gene: -; CDR3aa: CASTKGIQPQHF; CDR3nt: TGTGCCAGCACTAAGGGGATTCAGCCCCAGCATTTT
abundance: -; v_gene: TRBV19; j_gene: TRBJ1-5; d_gene: TRBD1; CDR3aa: CASSPADRTRNQPQHF; CDR3nt: TGTGCCAGTAGTCCCGCGGACAGGACCCGCAATCAGCCCCAGCATTTT
abundance: -; v_gene: TRBV6-2/TRBV6-3; j_gene: TRBJ2-7; d_gene: -; CDR3aa: CASSYGAHEQYF; CDR3nt: TGTGCCAGCAGTTATGGGGCCCACGAGCAGTACTTC
abundance: once; v_gene: TRBV4-3; j_gene: TRBJ2-5; d_gene: -; CDR3aa: CASSQDSGYPQETQYF; CDR3nt: TGCGCCAGCAGCCAAGATTCAGGCTACCCGCAAGAGACCCAGTACTTC
abundance: -; v_gene: TRBV27; j_gene: TRBJ1-5; d_gene: TRBD1; CDR3aa: CASSRDRGNQPQHF; CDR3nt: TGTGCCAGCAGCCGTGACAGGGGAAATCAGCCCCAGCATTTT
abundance: once; v_gene: TRBV5-1; j_gene: TRBJ2-7; d_gene: -; CDR3aa: CASSLVPDSGVPYEQYF; CDR3nt: TGCGCCAGCAGCTTGGTACCGGACTCCGGGGTGCCCTACGAGCAGTACTTC
abundance: -; v_gene: TRBV6-2/TRBV6-3; j_gene: TRBJ2-7; d_gene: TRBD2; CDR3aa: CASSYSTSGDFYEQYF; CDR3nt: TGTGCCAGCAGTTACTCGACTAGCGGAGACTTCTACGAGCAGTACTTC
abundance: -; v_gene: TRBV5-4; j_gene: TRBJ1-5; d_gene: -; CDR3aa: CASSLRQNGGNQPQHF; CDR3nt: TGTGCCAGCAGCCTCCGACAGAATGGGGGGAATCAGCCCCAGCATTTT
abundance: -; v_gene: TRBV28; j_gene: TRBJ1-4; d_gene: TRBD1; CDR3aa: CAGAQGGPTNEKLFF; CDR3nt: TGTGCCGGCGCCCAGGGGGGCCCAACTAATGAAAAACTGTTTTTT
abundance: -; v_gene: TRBV29-1; j_gene: TRBJ1-2; d_gene: -; CDR3aa: CSVGGTGWSGYTF; CDR3nt: TGCAGCGTAGGAGGGACGGGTTGGAGCGGCTACACCTTC
abundance: -; v_gene: TRBV7-2; j_gene: TRBJ2-7; d_gene: -; CDR3aa: CASSLRPQSVDSTYEQYF; CDR3nt: TGTGCCAGCAGCTTGCGCCCCCAGAGCGTGGACAGCACCTACGAGCAGTACTTC
abundance: -; v_gene: TRBV19; j_gene: TRBJ2-2; d_gene: -; CDR3aa: CASIRLAGVTGELFF; CDR3nt: TGTGCCAGTATAAGGTTGGCAGGGGTCACCGGGGAGCTGTTTTTT
abundance: -; v_gene: TRBV28; j_gene: TRBJ1-5; d_gene: -; CDR3aa: CAISGGGAGQPQHF; CDR3nt: TGTGCCATCAGCGGGGGGGGCGCGGGGCAGCCCCAGCATTTT
abundance: -; v_gene: TRBV6-2/TRBV6-3; j_gene: TRBJ2-1; d_gene: TRBD2; CDR3aa: CASSPGRDLNEQFF; CDR3nt: TGTGCCAGCAGCCCAGGGAGGGACCTCAATGAGCAGTTCTTC
abundance: -; v_gene: TRBV7-9; j_gene: TRBJ2-1; d_gene: TRBD1; CDR3aa: CASSPEQGAPPNEQFF; CDR3nt: TGTGCCAGCAGCCCCGAACAGGGGGCGCCGCCGAATGAGCAGTTCTTC
abundance: -; v_gene: TRBV28; j_gene: TRBJ2-3; d_gene: -; CDR3aa: CASSSQLGSETDTQYF; CDR3nt: TGTGCCAGCAGTTCCCAACTGGGGAGCGAAACAGATACGCAGTATTTT
abundance: -; v_gene: TRBV6-5; j_gene: TRBJ2-7; d_gene: -; CDR3aa: CASSYQMTGSYEQYF; CDR3nt: TGTGCCAGCAGTTACCAAATGACAGGCTCCTACGAGCAGTACTTC
abundance: -; v_gene: TRBV30; j_gene: TRBJ1-6; d_gene: -; CDR3aa: CAHNRVPDSPLHF; CDR3nt: TGTGCACATAACCGGGTGCCGGATTCACCCCTCCACTTT
abundance: -; v_gene: TRBV4-3; j_gene: TRBJ1-4; d_gene: -; CDR3aa: CASSQKGLGKEKLFF; CDR3nt: TGCGCCAGCAGCCAGAAGGGACTAGGGAAGGAAAAACTGTTTTTT
abundance: -; v_gene: TRBV9; j_gene: TRBJ1-1; d_gene: TRBD1; CDR3aa: CASSVGADYRGSTEAFF; CDR3nt: TGTGCCAGCAGCGTAGGAGCCGATTACAGGGGTAGTACTGAAGCTTTCTTT
abundance: -; v_gene: TRBV11-3; j_gene: TRBJ1-5; d_gene: -; CDR3aa: CASRSWNGWRQPQHF; CDR3nt: TGTGCCAGCAGATCGTGGAACGGGTGGAGACAGCCCCAGCATTTT
abundance: -; v_gene: TRBV10-3; j_gene: TRBJ1-1; d_gene: TRBD1; CDR3aa: CAIRRTGDMNTEAFF; CDR3nt: TGTGCCATCAGGCGGACAGGAGACATGAACACTGAAGCTTTCTTT
abundance: once; v_gene: TRBV9; j_gene: TRBJ2-1; d_gene: TRBD2; CDR3aa: CASSVDPDSRLAVGSYNEQFF; CDR3nt: TGTGCCAGCAGCGTAGACCCCGACTCCCGACTAGCGGTCGGCTCCTACAATGAGCAGTTCTTC
abundance: -; v_gene: TRBV30; j_gene: TRBJ1-2; d_gene: -; CDR3aa: CARTTGSYGYTF; CDR3nt: TGTGCCCGGACTACGGGTTCCTATGGCTACACCTTC
abundance: -; v_gene: TRBV3-1/TRBV3-2; j_gene: TRBJ1-2; d_gene: -; CDR3aa: CASSQDSTANGGRGYTF; CDR3nt: TGTGCCAGCAGCCAAGATTCGACAGCGAATGGGGGGAGAGGCTACACCTTC
abundance: -; v_gene: TRBV29-1; j_gene: TRBJ2-3; d_gene: TRBD2; CDR3aa: CSVVSGGRPDTQYF; CDR3nt: TGCAGCGTTGTGAGCGGGGGCCGCCCAGATACGCAGTATTTT
abundance: -; v_gene: TRBV19; j_gene: TRBJ1-2; d_gene: -; CDR3aa: CASSHRTGIHGYTF; CDR3nt: TGTGCCAGTAGTCATCGCACAGGGATCCATGGCTACACCTTC
abundance: -; v_gene: TRBV27; j_gene: TRBJ2-3; d_gene: -; CDR3aa: CASSFIGFSTDTQYF; CDR3nt: TGTGCCAGCAGTTTTATCGGGTTTAGCACAGATACGCAGTATTTT
abundance: -; v_gene: TRBV5-1; j_gene: TRBJ1-4; d_gene: -; CDR3aa: CASSTGTLLGATNEKLFF; CDR3nt: TGCGCCAGCAGCACCGGGACACTTTTGGGGGCAACTAATGAAAAACTGTTTTTT
abundance: -; v_gene: TRBV3-1/TRBV3-2; j_gene: TRBJ2-5; d_gene: -; CDR3aa: CASSQRETQYF; CDR3nt: TGTGCCAGCAGCCAGAGGGAGACCCAGTACTTC
abundance: -; v_gene: TRBV5-8; j_gene: TRBJ1-2; d_gene: TRBD1; CDR3aa: CASSGTGTGVYGYTF; CDR3nt: TGTGCCAGCAGCGGAACCGGGACAGGGGTCTATGGCTACACCTTC
abundance: -; v_gene: TRBV6-6; j_gene: TRBJ1-2; d_gene: -; CDR3aa: CASSYVSGGDYGYTF; CDR3nt: TGTGCCAGCAGTTATGTGTCGGGGGGTGACTATGGCTACACCTTC
abundance: -; v_gene: TRBV2; j_gene: TRBJ1-2; d_gene: -; CDR3aa: CASGDRTAYYGYTF; CDR3nt: TGTGCCAGCGGTGATCGGACAGCCTACTATGGCTACACCTTC
abundance: -; v_gene: TRBV7-6; j_gene: TRBJ2-1; d_gene: TRBD2; CDR3aa: CASNSGKLGNEQFF; CDR3nt: TGTGCCAGCAACAGCGGGAAGCTGGGGAATGAGCAGTTCTTC
abundance: -; v_gene: TRBV27; j_gene: TRBJ2-1; d_gene: TRBD1; CDR3aa: CASSLTRQGRYYNEQFF; CDR3nt: TGTGCCAGCAGCCTTACCCGACAGGGTCGCTATTACAATGAGCAGTTCTTC